A single T cell receptor beta chain is shown here with its context. Its matching antigen is unknown. Within the sample, other DNA sequences also encode this same CDR3. The data are from a study of lymphopenia after photon versus proton radiotherapy. Only in-frame clones appear in the TCRdb table, and some are missing; sequencing was by immunoSEQ multiplex PCR. The profile shows about 53,000 clones, 65% to 85% of them singletons. Trimming took off 7 bases at V and 2 bases at J, with 12 bases between the two ends. The V gene's germline CDR1 is LNHDA and CDR2 SQIVND (reference sequence). The CDR3 has 13 amino acids. Study results and limitations: A bigger post-nadir fall in TCR diversity correlated inversely with survival time in deceased patients. Photon-treated patients lost naive T cells and TCR diversity; proton-treated stayed stable. After lymphocyte nadir, photon-treated repertoires showed oligoclonal expansion, especially CD8+ Temra. Survival link was tested only in deceased patients; proton benefit remains a possibility.

The chain links TRBV19 to TRBJ2-7; D perhaps matches TRBD2 (6 bases). The clonotype comes from a middle-aged man with gastric cancer. This sample comprised peripheral blood, obtained from a patient treated with photon-based radiotherapy. The CDR3: CASKGTGAYEQYF. CDR3 sequence (DNA): TGTGCCAGTAAAGGGACTGGGGCCTACGAGCAGTACTTC.